The 23 T cell receptor beta chains given below trace back to one sample, sequenced in a study of T cell responses to AZD1222 COVID-19 vaccine. Sequencing was performed with immunoSEQ multiplex PCR; in TCRdb, only in-frame clones are kept and a portion is missing. The sample lists fewer than 130,000 clones; 92% were seen once. Sequencing used peripheral blood, obtained on day 0 of AZD1222 vaccination. These receptors were obtained from an adult in good health.

The V call is TRBV19, the J call TRBJ2-3; D not resolved. Trimming removed 8 bases at V and 2 bases at J, with 11 bases between. CDR3 length: 13 amino acids. Germline CDR1 is LNHDA and CDR2 is SQIVND (reference sequence). CDR3 bases: TGTGCCAGTGAGGACCCCTCCACAGATACGCAGTATTTT. Residues: CASEDPSTDTQYF.

V and J are TRBV6-2 or TRBV6-3 and TRBJ1-5, with TRBD1 matching 9 bases. Germline CDR1 is MNHEY and CDR2 is SVGEGT. The V and J ends lost 2 bases and 2 bases, in that order; junction bases with no gene match: 10. This CDR3 region has 18 residues. CDR3 DNA sequence: TGTGCCAGCAGTTACGGGGGGACAGGGAGTGGAGGCAATCAGCCCCAGCATTTT. Amino acids: CASSYGGTGSGGNQPQHF.

The chain joins TRBV20-1 to TRBJ2-5; TRBD2 agrees at 11 bases. The V segment lost 3 bases and the J segment 5 bases; nucleotides outside the gene matches: 8. Germline CDR1 and CDR2: DFQATT and SNEGSKA (reference sequence). The CDR3 sequence is 15 residues long. Here the CDR3 DNA reads TGCAGTGCTAGTTCATCGACTAGCGGGACCGAGACCCAGTACTTC. Residues: CSASSSTSGTETQYF.

CDR3 amino acids: CASSPPGAPPYGYTF. As DNA, the CDR3 is TGCGCCAGCAGTCCCCCAGGGGCCCCCCCCTATGGCTACACCTTC. The chain is built from TRBV10-1 and TRBJ1-2; TRBD1 is a possible D gene (6 bases). The germline V gene encodes CDR1 WNHNN and CDR2 SYGVQD (reference sequence). V was cut by 5 bases and J by 4 bases, with 17 bases left in between. The CDR3 spans 15 residues.

The rearrangement joins TRBV5-5 to TRBJ1-6, with D possibly TRBD1 on 5 matching bases. Germline V gives CDR1 SGHKS, CDR2 YYEKEE (reference sequence). With 2 bases removed from V and 11 bases from J, the gap between germline ends came to 11 bases. This CDR3 is built from 13 residues. CDR3 bases: TGTGCCAGCAGCTTAGAGGGGTCGCCACCCCTCCACTTT. Encoded protein: CASSLEGSPPLHF. Full variable domain (missing parts from reference TRBV5-5 and TRBJ1-6): DAGVTQSPTHLIKTRGQQVTLRCSPISGHKSVSWYQQVLGQGPQFIFQYYEKEERGRGNFPDRFSARQFPNYSSELNVNALLLGDSALYLCASSLEGSPPLHFGNGTRLTVT.

The rearrangement joins TRBV5-1 to TRBJ1-3, with no clear D. Germline values: CDR1 SGHRS, CDR2 YFSETQ. The CDR3 sequence is 14 residues long. The V and J ends lost 4 bases and 1 base respectively, with 9 bases between them. The CDR3 nucleotides are TGCGCCAGCAGCCCCGAAGGGTCTGGAAACACCATATATTTT. Protein: CASSPEGSGNTIYF.

This rearrangement joins TRBV6-2 or TRBV6-3 to TRBJ1-6; D possibly corresponds to TRBD1 (6 bases). The CDR3 is 12 residues long. Germline CDR1 and CDR2: MNHEY and SVGEGT. Trimming removed 5 bases at V and 7 bases at J, with 6 bases between. CDR3 nucleotides: TGTGCCAGCAGTGACAGGAATTCACCCCTCCACTTT. This gives the protein CASSDRNSPLHF.

The chain recombines TRBV28 with TRBJ2-5; 7 nucleotides align to TRBD1. Trimming cost V 6 bases and J 1 base; bases outside gene matches: 11. Germline loops: CDR1 MDHEN, CDR2 SYDVKM. This CDR3 contains 16 residues. The CDR3 loop is CASSPTSRQGQETQYF. CDR3 bases: TGTGCCAGCAGCCCCACCTCCCGACAGGGCCAAGAGACCCAGTACTTC.

The chain links TRBV4-2 to TRBJ2-3, with D possibly being TRBD2 (7 bases). V gave up 3 bases and J gave up 7 bases, with 20 bases separating them. CDR3 length equals 16 residues. Germline values: CDR1 LGHNA, CDR2 YNFKEQ. The CDR3 region is CASSHPSRGARNTQYF. The DNA of the CDR3 is TGTGCCAGCAGCCATCCCTCACGGGGGGCCCGAAATACGCAGTATTTT.

The chain links TRBV18 to TRBJ2-5; TRBD2 agrees at 9 bases. The CDR3 spans 17 residues. The V segment lost 3 bases and the J segment 5 bases; nucleotides outside the gene matches: 13. Germline assignment: CDR1 KGHSH and CDR2 LQKENI. The CDR3 here is CASSPSRSSGSEETQYF. CDR3 nucleotides: TGTGCCAGCTCACCTTCTAGGAGTAGCGGGAGTGAGGAGACCCAGTACTTC.

The V and J genes are TRBV30 and TRBJ1-2; D uncertain. Trimming removed 5 bases from V and 2 bases from J, with 9 bases in between. Germline V gene sequence: CDR1 GTSNPN, CDR2 SVGIG (reference sequence). This CDR3 is built from 12 residues. The CDR3 spells CAWARENYGYTF. Written as DNA, the CDR3 is TGTGCCTGGGCTCGGGAGAACTATGGCTACACCTTC.

V is TRBV6-4 and J is TRBJ2-1; 7 bases match TRBD2. Germline lookup yields CDR1 MRHNA and CDR2 SNTAGT. The CDR3 runs to 16 residues. The V gene end was trimmed by 4 bases and the J gene end by 1 base; junction bases not matched to a gene: 7. The CDR3 DNA sequence: TGTGCCAGCAGTGTTTCGGCGGGAGAATCCTACAATGAGCAGTTCTTC. It encodes CASSVSAGESYNEQFF.

J is TRBJ2-7 and V is TRBV5-4; TRBD2 aligns across 8 bases. The CDR3 is 16 amino acids. The germline gives CDR1 SGHNT, CDR2 YYREEE (reference sequence). V shed 0 bases, J shed 0 bases, and the junction held 5 bases outside the gene matches. The CDR3 sequence: CASSLGLAGASYEQYF. The CDR3 region has the DNA TGTGCCAGCAGCTTGGGGCTAGCGGGCGCCTCCTACGAGCAGTACTTC.

In the case of this clone: Other DNA sequences of this sample code for an identical CDR3. The chain links TRBV7-3 to TRBJ2-1, with TRBD2 matching over 7 bases. Germline CDR1 SGHTA, CDR2 FQGTGA. This CDR3 is built from 15 residues. Germline trimming cut 2 bases from V and 4 bases from J; bases unmatched to any gene: 5. The CDR3, as DNA: TGTGCCAGCAGCTTAGCGGGAGTGGGTTACAATGAGCAGTTCTTC. As protein: CASSLAGVGYNEQFF.

The chain joins TRBV29-1 to TRBJ2-7; D is unresolved. The CDR3 is 11 residues long. The V gene lost 7 bases and the J gene lost 5 bases, with 12 bases spanning the gap. CDR1 is SQVTM, CDR2 ANQGSEA, per germline. CDR3 in DNA: TGCAGCGCCTACCTAGTCCACGAGCAGTACTTC. This gives the protein CSAYLVHEQYF.

The J gene is TRBJ1-1, the V gene TRBV27; D possibly corresponds to TRBD1 (5 bases). The germline CDR1 and CDR2 sequences are MNHEY and SMNVEV (reference sequence). This CDR3 is built from 17 residues. The V gene lost 6 bases and the J gene lost 2 bases, with 22 bases spanning the gap. CDR3 DNA sequence: TGTGCCAGCAGCTCCCCTGGGGCAGTTTCTGCCAACACTGAAGCTTTCTTT. This translates into CASSSPGAVSANTEAFF.

The chain links TRBV5-1 to TRBJ1-2, with D perhaps TRBD1 (5 bases). V was pared by 4 bases and J by 4 bases, with 11 bases between. This CDR3 has 13 residues. Germline V gene data show CDR1 as SGHRS and CDR2 as YFSETQ. The CDR3: CASSPDTFYGYTF. As DNA, the CDR3 is TGCGCCAGCAGCCCGGACACTTTCTATGGCTACACCTTC. The full variable domain, rest sourced from reference TRBV5-1 and TRBJ1-2, is KAGVTQTPRYLIKTRGQQVTLSCSPISGHRSVSWYQQTPGQGLQFLFEYFSETQRNKGNFPGRFSGRQFSNSRSEMNVSTLELGDSALYLCASSPDTFYGYTFGSGTRLTVV.

Only a few counts were recorded for this clone. This chain uses TRBV19 with TRBJ2-5; D perhaps matches TRBD2 (5 bases). This CDR3 has 13 residues. V was clipped by 5 bases and J by 5 bases, with 12 bases between them. In germline, CDR1 is LNHDA, CDR2 SQIVND (reference sequence). CDR3 region: CASSGLAWETQYF. The CDR3 DNA reads as TGTGCCAGTAGTGGCCTAGCATGGGAGACCCAGTACTTC.

The chain links TRBV10-3 to TRBJ1-2; 8 positions match TRBD1. CDR1 is ENHRY, CDR2 SYGVKD, per germline. V trimming: 11 bases; J trimming: 6 bases; junction bases outside the gene matches: 14. The CDR3 is made up of 14 amino acids. The CDR3 nucleotides are TGTGCCGCGAGAGCCGGGGCGACAGGGGATGGCTACACCTTC. This encodes CAARAGATGDGYTF.

The chain joins TRBV30 to TRBJ1-5; tentatively, D is TRBD1 (5 bases). Trimming pared 1 base from V and 7 bases from J, leaving 14 bases between. This CDR3 comprises 14 residues. Germline V gene sequence: CDR1 GTSNPN, CDR2 SVGIG (reference sequence). The CDR3 reads CAWSAGAGNQPQHF. The CDR3 DNA follows: TGTGCCTGGAGTGCCGGGGCAGGGAACCAGCCCCAGCATTTT.

The gene calls are TRBV7-3 and TRBJ1-5; possible D gene TRBD1, 6 bases. The V and J ends lost 5 bases and 0 bases respectively, with 23 bases between them. Germline loops: CDR1 SGHTA, CDR2 FQGTGA. The CDR3 consists of 19 residues. CDR3 coding DNA: TGTGCCAGCAGCCATTCCGGACAGATCTGGGGTTATAGCAATCAGCCCCAGCATTTT. This sequence encodes CASSHSGQIWGYSNQPQHF.

To note about this clone: Different DNA sequences within this sample yield the same CDR3. The rearrangement links TRBV6-2 or TRBV6-3 to TRBJ1-5, with unresolved D. There are 14 residues in the CDR3. Germline lookup yields CDR1 MNHEY and CDR2 SVGEGT. The V gene lost 0 bases and the J gene lost 1 base, with 4 bases spanning the gap. CDR3 protein: CASSYSTSNQPQHF. The CDR3 DNA reads as TGTGCCAGCAGTTACTCGACCAGCAATCAGCCCCAGCATTTT.

The chain joins TRBV25-1 to TRBJ2-5; D remains ambiguous. Germline V gene data show CDR1 as MGHDK and CDR2 as SYGVNS. This CDR3 has 13 residues. The V gene lost 3 bases and the J gene lost 5 bases, with 10 bases spanning the gap. The CDR3 region is CASSEAGRETQYF. The CDR3 DNA follows: TGTGCCAGCAGTGAGGCAGGCAGGGAGACCCAGTACTTC.